Below, 25 T cell receptor beta chains from the same sample are listed, as sequenced in a study of cytomegalovirus exposure and HLA in healthy donors (dated by TCRdb to the late 2010s). Library method: the immunoSEQ multiplex PCR assay. The multiplex PCR relied on a mix of 60 forward primers for TCR Vbeta segments and 13 reverse primers for TCR Jbeta segments. TCRdb re-hosts the immuneACCESS table, in-frame sequences only. Its copies lack some clones; in the studies checked, an unresolved V gene accounts for under half of them, and the cause for the rest is not known. This sample's table has entries for 25,000 to 40,000 clones. In total, the top ten clones hold 4.8% of the sample. Sequencing was done on a sample of PBMCs. The source of these receptors is a female donor in good health and CMV-seronegative.

This rearrangement joins TRBV4-1 to TRBJ1-1, with D hard to call. The CDR3 covers 13 residues. Germline V gene data show CDR1 as MGHRA and CDR2 as YSYEKL. Trimming pared 4 bases from V and 3 bases from J, leaving 9 bases between. Written as DNA, the CDR3 is TGCGCCAGCAGCCTTCAGAGGTACACTGAAGCTTTCTTT. Translation: CASSLQRYTEAFF.

The chain joins TRBV27 to TRBJ2-3, with TRBD2 matching over 7 bases. The ends lost 5 bases at V and 4 bases at J; junction bases unmatched: 3. CDR3 length: 13 residues. CDR1 is MNHEY and CDR2 is SMNVEV in the germline V gene (reference sequence). This chain's CDR3 is CASSGGGPDTQYF. Here the CDR3 DNA reads TGTGCCAGCAGTGGGGGGGGTCCAGATACGCAGTATTTT.

The chain combines TRBV4-2 with TRBJ1-5; a possible D gene is TRBD1 (5 bases). CDR1 LGHNA and CDR2 YNFKEQ come from the germline V gene. CDR3 length: 15 amino acids. V lost 2 bases, J lost 5 bases, and 13 bases lay in between. DNA of the CDR3: TGTGCCAGCAGCCAAACCCAGGGAAGAGATCAGCCCCAGCATTTT. Its protein is CASSQTQGRDQPQHF.

The chain couples TRBV5-1 to TRBJ1-5; D may be TRBD1 (5 bases). Per the germline V gene, CDR1 is SGHRS and CDR2 is YFSETQ. The CDR3 is made up of 15 amino acids. Between the trimmed V and J ends, which lost 1 base and 5 bases, there was a span of 13 bases. The CDR3 DNA reads TGCGCCAGCAGCTTGCCTAAGCGGGGGGATCAGCCCCAGCATTTT. Protein product: CASSLPKRGDQPQHF.

CDR3 sequence reads: CASSYPPGQGRDEQYF. The CDR3 DNA reads TGTGCCAGCAGTTACCCACCGGGACAGGGTAGAGACGAGCAGTACTTC. This chain joins TRBV6-5 and TRBJ2-7; 9 positions agree with TRBD1. This CDR3 comprises 16 residues. V trimming: 2 bases; J trimming: 5 bases; junction bases outside the gene matches: 10. From germline, CDR1 is MNHEY and CDR2 SVGAGI.

This chain uses TRBV6-1 with TRBJ1-5, with 9 positions matching TRBD1. The CDR3 contains 15 residues. CDR1 is MNHNS and CDR2 is SASEGT in the germline V gene. Trimming removed 6 bases from V and 6 bases from J; junction bases left unmatched: 9. The DNA of the CDR3 is TGTGCCAGCAGCGCCCGGGACAGGGTAGGTCAGCCCCAGCATTTT. It codes for CASSARDRVGQPQHF.

V is TRBV11-1 and J is TRBJ2-7; 11 bases match TRBD1. Germline V lookup: CDR1 SGHAT, CDR2 FQDESV (reference sequence). This CDR3 is built from 18 residues. V shed 0 bases, J shed 3 bases, and the junction held 10 bases outside the gene matches. CDR3 coding DNA: TGTGCCAGCAGCTTAGCGCGGACAGGGGGCGCATCCGGCTACGAGCAGTACTTC. Amino acids: CASSLARTGGASGYEQYF.

This chain connects TRBV1 to TRBJ2-7; TRBD1 is taken as the D call from the table, unchecked against the DNA. TRBV1 is a known pseudogene. This CDR3 spans 16 amino acids. This chain's CDR3 is CTSTDPRQGIAYEQYF. CDR3 in DNA: TGCACCAGCACCGACCCACGGCAGGGGATCGCCTACGAGCAGTACTTC.

The gene calls are TRBV5-4 and TRBJ2-7; D call uncertain. From germline, CDR1 is SGHNT and CDR2 YYREEE (reference sequence). V lost 1 base and J lost 6, with 11 bases in between. The CDR3 extends over 13 amino acids. The CDR3 nucleotides are TGTGCCAGCAGCTTGAACGGTGTAATCGAGCAGTACTTC. This codes for CASSLNGVIEQYF.

This rearrangement joins TRBV5-6 to TRBJ2-3; TRBD2 is a possible D gene (5 bases). Between the trimmed V and J ends, which lost 0 bases and 0 bases, there was a span of 11 bases. The CDR3 is made up of 16 amino acids. Germline V lookup: CDR1 SGHDT, CDR2 YYEEEE. The CDR3 protein is CASSLGRGGSTDTQYF. In DNA form, the CDR3 reads TGTGCCAGCAGCTTGGGGCGCGGCGGGAGCACAGATACGCAGTATTTT.

The V gene is TRBV10-3, the J gene TRBJ1-1; 7 nucleotides line up with TRBD1. Germline V gene data show CDR1 as ENHRY and CDR2 as SYGVKD. J was trimmed by 1 base and V by 3 bases; bases with no gene match: 11. The length of the CDR3 is 17 residues. CDR3 sequence (DNA): TGTGCCATCAGTGACTATCCGACGGGGACAGAGAACACTGAAGCTTTCTTT. This gives the protein CAISDYPTGTENTEAFF.

The J gene is TRBJ2-2, the V gene TRBV7-3; 12 bases map to TRBD2. The V gene end was trimmed by 5 bases and the J gene end by 5 bases; junction bases not matched to a gene: 9. Germline V gene sequence: CDR1 SGHTA, CDR2 FQGTGA. The CDR3 has 17 residues. CDR3 in DNA: TGTGCCAGCAGCCGTTCTGGTGGACTAGCGGGGACCGGGGAGCTGTTTTTT. It codes for CASSRSGGLAGTGELFF.

Note on this clone: Other DNA sequences from this sample encode an identical CDR3 as well. This chain uses TRBV5-6 with TRBJ2-5; D may be TRBD2 (5 bases). The CDR3 has 14 amino acids. Germline-derived CDR1 and CDR2 are SGHDT and YYEEEE. V was pared by 4 bases and J by 4 bases, with 14 bases between. CDR3 in amino acids: CASSHGGLRETQYF. As DNA, the CDR3 is TGTGCCAGCAGCCACGGCGGACTTAGAGAGACCCAGTACTTC.

V and J are TRBV27 and TRBJ2-1, with TRBD1 matching 8 bases. CDR1 and CDR2 from the germline V gene are MNHEY and SMNVEV (reference sequence). J lost 9 bases, V lost 5 bases, and 24 bases had no gene match. CDR3 length equals 19 residues. In DNA form, the CDR3 reads TGTGCCAGCAGTCCGGCGACAGGGGAAGCTGGTCCGTCCCCGGGTGAGCAGTTCTTC. As protein: CASSPATGEAGPSPGEQFF.

The chain uses TRBV11-3 and TRBJ1-5, with D tentatively TRBD1 (5 bases). Trimming stripped 1 base from V and 4 bases from J, with 8 bases between. CDR1 is SGHNT, CDR2 YENEEA, per germline. There are 14 residues in the CDR3. The CDR3 spells CASSLVPGNQPQHF. The CDR3 DNA reads TGTGCCAGCAGCTTAGTTCCAGGGAATCAGCCCCAGCATTTT.

The rearrangement links TRBV11-2 to TRBJ2-1, with TRBD2 matching over 12 bases. With V trimmed by 3 bases and J by 10 bases, 7 bases remained unmatched. CDR3 length equals 15 residues. Germline V gene sequence: CDR1 SGHAT, CDR2 FQNNGV. CDR3 in DNA: TGTGCCAGCAGCTTTTACCTAGCGGGGGGGGACGAGCAGTTCTTC. It specifies CASSFYLAGGDEQFF.

The chain recombines TRBV9 with TRBJ1-1; TRBD1 might be the D (5 bases). The V gene's germline CDR1 is SGDLS and CDR2 YYNGEE. This CDR3 has 14 residues. Trimming took off 4 bases at V and 4 bases at J, with 14 bases between the two ends. CDR3: CASSLGVGGTEAFF. CDR3 coding DNA: TGTGCCAGCAGCCTCGGGGTGGGGGGCACTGAAGCTTTCTTT. Filled out from reference TRBV9 and TRBJ1-1, the complete variable domain reads DSGVTQTPKHLITATGQRVTLRCSPRSGDLSVYWYQQSLDQGLQFLIQYYNGEERAKGNILERFSAQQFPDLHSELNLSSLELGDSALYFCASSLGVGGTEAFFGQGTRLTVV.

The chain is built from TRBV7-8 and TRBJ1-1; D is unclear. Germline V lookup: CDR1 SGHVS, CDR2 FQNEAQ. This CDR3 contains 12 residues. The V end lost 4 bases, the J end lost 10 bases, and 13 bases lay between the germline ends. This CDR3 reads CASSSLASGAFF. CDR3 in DNA: TGTGCCAGCAGCTCCCTGGCATCTGGAGCTTTCTTT.

The chain uses TRBV7-9 and TRBJ2-1; D may be TRBD2 (6 bases). The length of the CDR3 is 17 residues. V gave up 1 base and J gave up 2 bases, with 15 bases separating them. Germline assignment: CDR1 SEHNR and CDR2 FQNEAQ (reference sequence). This CDR3 reads CASSLGRAGRTYNEQFF. DNA for the CDR3: TGTGCCAGCAGCTTAGGTCGTGCGGGAAGAACCTACAATGAGCAGTTCTTC.

V gene TRBV27 combines with J gene TRBJ2-7, with 8 nucleotides matching TRBD1. J lost 3 bases, V lost 5 bases, and 9 bases had no gene match. The CDR3 spans 15 residues. Per germline, CDR1 MNHEY and CDR2 SMNVEV (reference sequence). The CDR3 region is CASSTQGARVYEQYF. In nucleotides, the CDR3 is TGTGCCAGCAGTACCCAGGGGGCGCGGGTCTACGAGCAGTACTTC.

The chain combines TRBV5-1 with TRBJ2-5, with 10 bases aligning to TRBD2. The ends lost 0 bases at V and 2 bases at J; junction bases unmatched: 7. The germline V gene has CDR1 SGHRS and CDR2 YFSETQ. This CDR3 spans 17 amino acids. CDR3 sequence: CASSLASGGPAQETQYF. In DNA form, the CDR3 reads TGCGCCAGCAGCTTGGCTAGCGGGGGTCCCGCGCAAGAGACCCAGTACTTC.

V is TRBV27 and J is TRBJ1-5, with TRBD1 as a possible D gene (5 bases). Germline V gene lookup returns CDR1 MNHEY and CDR2 SMNVEV (reference sequence). V gave up 4 bases and J gave up 7 bases, with 14 bases separating them. This CDR3 contains 14 residues. CDR3 nucleotides: TGTGCCAGCAGTTCGGGCCGGGGGAGGCAGCCCCAGCATTTT. Its protein is CASSSGRGRQPQHF.

This chain connects TRBV7-9 to TRBJ2-3, with 8 nucleotides matching TRBD1. The CDR3 totals 16 residues. V dropped 5 bases and J dropped 3; count of bases not matched to a gene: 10. CDR1 is SEHNR and CDR2 is FQNEAQ in the germline V gene (reference sequence). The CDR3 protein is CASSPRQGRITDTQYF. The CDR3 DNA follows: TGTGCCAGCAGCCCAAGACAGGGGCGAATAACAGATACGCAGTATTTT.

The chain uses TRBV7-2 and TRBJ1-5; 8 bases agree with TRBD1. V was clipped by 4 bases and J by 2 bases; unmatched bases: 4. The CDR3 has 15 amino acids. Germline V lookup: CDR1 SGHTA, CDR2 FQGNSA. CDR3 loop: CASSSLDRGNQPQHF. The CDR3 nucleotides read TGTGCCAGCAGCTCTCTGGACAGGGGCAATCAGCCCCAGCATTTT.

As regards this clone: A read error may produce the germline difference seen at one junction end. V is TRBV7-7 and J is TRBJ2-2; a weak D match, TRBD2 (6 bases). Germline CDR1 reads SSHAT; CDR2 reads FNYEAQ (reference sequence). The CDR3 has 14 amino acids. DNA of the CDR3: TGTGCTAGCAGCTTAGGGGCGGGGAACGGGGAGCTGTTTTTT. Protein: CASSLGAGNGELFF. Drawing the rest from reference TRBV7-7 and TRBJ2-2, the complete variable domain is GAGVSQSPRYKVTKRGQDVTLRCDPISSHATLYWYQQALGQGPEFLTYFNYEAQPDKSGLPSDRFSAERPEGSISTLTIQRTEQRDSAMYRCASSLGAGNGELFFGEGSRLTVL.